Following are 11 T cell receptor beta chains from one sample sequenced in a study of blood T cell repertoires in COVID-19. Sequenced by immunoSEQ multiplex PCR; TCRdb stores in-frame clones only, minus some. The table lists roughly 70,000 clones, 76% of them singletons. The sample taken for sequencing was peripheral blood. Every receptor here comes from a man aged 60-69 years with COVID-19, enrolled during active disease.

The V and J genes are TRBV28 and TRBJ2-7; perhaps TRBD2 as D (6 bases). The CDR3 consists of 15 residues. CDR1 is MDHEN and CDR2 is SYDVKM in the germline V gene. Trimming took off 6 bases at V and 6 bases at J, with 21 bases between the two ends. As DNA, the CDR3 is TGTGCCAGCAGCCGAAATGGGGGGAGGTCAGGCGAGCAGTACTTC. Translating gives CASSRNGGRSGEQYF.

The chain employs TRBV5-1 and TRBJ2-3; 10 nucleotides agree with TRBD2. CDR1 SGHRS and CDR2 YFSETQ come from the germline V gene. V shed 0 bases and J 4 bases; nucleotides not matched to a gene: 8. The CDR3 contains 17 residues. CDR3 region: CASSLAPSGGGADTQYF. The CDR3 coding sequence is TGCGCCAGCAGCTTGGCACCTAGCGGGGGAGGGGCAGATACGCAGTATTTT.

This clone has just a few counts. The V and J genes are TRBV28 and TRBJ2-3, with 9 positions matching TRBD1. The CDR3 covers 18 residues. The germline gives CDR1 MDHEN, CDR2 SYDVKM. V trimming: 7 bases; J trimming: 4 bases; junction bases outside the gene matches: 18. CDR3 residues: CASINIPWGQGRSDTQYF. DNA of the CDR3: TGTGCCAGCATAAACATTCCGTGGGGACAGGGTCGGTCAGATACGCAGTATTTT.

The chain recombines TRBV18 with TRBJ2-7, with D perhaps matching TRBD1 (6 bases). V gave up 6 bases and J gave up 6 bases, with 18 bases separating them. This CDR3 is 14 amino acids long. Looked up from germline, CDR1 is KGHSH and CDR2 is LQKENI. The DNA of the CDR3 is TGTGCCAGCTCGCCCCTCGAACAGGGCGTCGAGCAGTACTTC. Residues: CASSPLEQGVEQYF.

The chain recombines TRBV5-6 with TRBJ2-5; D remains ambiguous. This CDR3 has 14 amino acids. V was clipped by 2 bases and J by 5 bases, with 13 bases between them. Germline assignment: CDR1 SGHDT and CDR2 YYEEEE. CDR3 loop: CASSFPSTLETQYF. The CDR3 nucleotides read TGTGCCAGCAGCTTCCCGTCGACTCTGGAGACCCAGTACTTC.

The V gene is TRBV10-3, the J gene TRBJ2-3, with 10 bases lining up with TRBD2. This CDR3 spans 17 amino acids. Germline values: CDR1 ENHRY, CDR2 SYGVKD. With V trimmed by 0 bases and J by 6 bases, 9 bases remained unmatched. The CDR3 nucleotides are TGTGCCATCAGTGAGTCCTTGGCTAGCGGGGGTAGGGATACGCAGTATTTT. It codes for CAISESLASGGRDTQYF.

The chain couples TRBV29-1 to TRBJ2-5; D unclear. Germline V gives CDR1 SQVTM, CDR2 ANQGSEA. V was shortened by 5 bases and J by 0 bases, with 13 bases between the two germline ends. This CDR3 has 14 residues. CDR3 DNA: TGCAGCGTTAGTAGAGGCAGTCACCAAGAGACCCAGTACTTC. Amino acids: CSVSRGSHQETQYF.

This sequence joins TRBV6-5 and TRBJ2-2; TRBD1 matches at 7 bases. The J segment lost 6 bases and the V segment lost 6 bases, leaving 10 bases of the junction unmatched. The CDR3 contains 15 residues. Germline V gene sequence: CDR1 MNHEY, CDR2 SVGAGI. This CDR3 is CASRKRDSLPGELFF. CDR3 bases: TGTGCCAGCAGGAAACGGGACAGCTTGCCCGGGGAGCTGTTTTTT.

The chain has TRBV27 and TRBJ2-7, with 7 bases that match TRBD2. The CDR3 is 14 amino acids. V shed 4 bases and J 2 bases; nucleotides not matched to a gene: 5. CDR1 and CDR2 (germline): MNHEY, SMNVEV (reference sequence). As DNA, the CDR3 is TGTGCCAGCAGTTCCAGCGGGGCACCCTACGAGCAGTACTTC. This translates into CASSSSGAPYEQYF.

The chain's CDR3 is CASSGQLNQPQHF. The CDR3, as DNA: TGTGCCAGCAGTGGACAGCTCAATCAGCCCCAGCATTTT. V gene TRBV2 combines with J gene TRBJ1-5; possible D gene TRBD1, 5 bases. Trimming shortened V by 4 bases and J by 3 bases, and 7 bases separated the two germline ends. From germline, CDR1 is SNHLY and CDR2 FYNNEI. The CDR3 length is 13 residues.

This rearrangement joins TRBV10-3 to TRBJ1-4, with unresolved D. The germline CDR1 and CDR2 sequences are ENHRY and SYGVKD. The CDR3 totals 13 residues. V gave up 4 bases and J gave up 4 bases, with 7 bases separating them. CDR3 bases: TGTGCCATCAGTGCCGGGTTTAATGAAAAACTGTTTTTT. Its protein product is CAISAGFNEKLFF.